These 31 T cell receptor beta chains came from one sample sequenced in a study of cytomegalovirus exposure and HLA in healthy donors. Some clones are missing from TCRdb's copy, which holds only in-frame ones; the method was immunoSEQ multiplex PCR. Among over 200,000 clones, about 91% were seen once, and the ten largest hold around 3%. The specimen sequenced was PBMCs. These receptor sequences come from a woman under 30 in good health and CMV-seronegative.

The CDR3 region is CASSATDRANEQFF. CDR3 sequence (DNA): TGTGCCAGCAGTGCGACGGACAGGGCCAATGAGCAGTTCTTC. This chain links TRBV28 with TRBJ2-1; 8 bases align to TRBD1. The CDR3 is 14 residues long. Germline V gene lookup returns CDR1 MDHEN and CDR2 SYDVKM. After removal of 5 bases from V and 6 bases from J, the junction contained 6 bases not matched to a gene.

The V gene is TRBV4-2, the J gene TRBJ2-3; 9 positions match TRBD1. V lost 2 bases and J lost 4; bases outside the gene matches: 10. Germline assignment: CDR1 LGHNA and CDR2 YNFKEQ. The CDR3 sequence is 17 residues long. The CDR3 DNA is TGTGCCAGCAGCCAACTACCGGGACAGGGTGACGCAGATACGCAGTATTTT. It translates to CASSQLPGQGDADTQYF.

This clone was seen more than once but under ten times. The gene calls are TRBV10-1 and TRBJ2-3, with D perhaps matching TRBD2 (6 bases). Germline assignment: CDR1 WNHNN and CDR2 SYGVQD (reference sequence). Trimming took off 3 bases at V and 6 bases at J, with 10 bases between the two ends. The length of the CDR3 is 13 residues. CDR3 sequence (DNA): TGCGCCAGCAGTGAATCCAGCGGGGATACGCAGTATTTT. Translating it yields CASSESSGDTQYF.

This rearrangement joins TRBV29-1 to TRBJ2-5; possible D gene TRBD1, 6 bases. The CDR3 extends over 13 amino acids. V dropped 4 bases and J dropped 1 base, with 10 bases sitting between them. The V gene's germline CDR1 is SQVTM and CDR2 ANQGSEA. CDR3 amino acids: CSVGGTSQETQYF. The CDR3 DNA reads TGCAGCGTTGGGGGGACATCCCAAGAGACCCAGTACTTC.

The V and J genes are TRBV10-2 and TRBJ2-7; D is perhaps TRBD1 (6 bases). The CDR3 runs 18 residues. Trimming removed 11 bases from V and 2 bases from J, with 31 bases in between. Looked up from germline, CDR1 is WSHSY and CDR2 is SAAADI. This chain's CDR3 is CAQYPPRPHRDPPYEQYF. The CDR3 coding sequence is TGCGCCCAATACCCACCACGGCCTCACAGGGACCCCCCCTACGAGCAGTACTTC.

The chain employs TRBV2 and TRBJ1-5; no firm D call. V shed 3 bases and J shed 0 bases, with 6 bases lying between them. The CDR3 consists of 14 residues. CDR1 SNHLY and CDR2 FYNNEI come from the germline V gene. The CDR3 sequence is CASSDPSSNQPQHF. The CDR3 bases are TGTGCCAGCAGTGACCCCAGTAGCAATCAGCCCCAGCATTTT. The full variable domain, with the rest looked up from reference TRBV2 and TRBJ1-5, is EPEVTQTPSHQVTQMGQEVILRCVPISNHLYFYWYRQILGQKVEFLVSFYNNEISEKSEIFDDQFSVERPDGSNFTLKIRSTKLEDSAMYFCASSDPSSNQPQHFGDGTRLSIL.

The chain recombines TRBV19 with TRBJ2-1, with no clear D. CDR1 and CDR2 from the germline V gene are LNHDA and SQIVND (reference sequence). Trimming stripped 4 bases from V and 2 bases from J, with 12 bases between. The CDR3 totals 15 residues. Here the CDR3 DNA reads TGTGCCAGTAGTACCGGTAGAGAGACCTACAATGAGCAGTTCTTC. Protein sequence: CASSTGRETYNEQFF. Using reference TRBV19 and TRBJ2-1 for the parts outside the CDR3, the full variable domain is DGGITQSPKYLFRKEGQNVTLSCEQNLNHDAMYWYRQDPGQGLRLIYYSQIVNDFQKGDIAEGYSVSREKKESFPLTVTSAQKNPTAFYLCASSTGRETYNEQFFGPGTRLTVL.

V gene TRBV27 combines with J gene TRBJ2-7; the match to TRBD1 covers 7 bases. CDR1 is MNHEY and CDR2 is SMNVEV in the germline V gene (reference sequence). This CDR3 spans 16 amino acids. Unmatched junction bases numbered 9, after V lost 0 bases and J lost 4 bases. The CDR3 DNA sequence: TGTGCCAGCAGTTTATCAGCAGGGGGTGCGTATTACGAGCAGTACTTC. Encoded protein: CASSLSAGGAYYEQYF.

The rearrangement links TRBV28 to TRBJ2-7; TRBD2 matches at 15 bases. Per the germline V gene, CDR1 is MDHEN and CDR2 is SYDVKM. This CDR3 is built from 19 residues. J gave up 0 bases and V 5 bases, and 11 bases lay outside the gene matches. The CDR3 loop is CASSPAGTSGRYSSYEQYF. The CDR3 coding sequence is TGTGCCAGCAGTCCCGCCGGGACTAGCGGGAGGTACTCCTCCTACGAGCAGTACTTC.

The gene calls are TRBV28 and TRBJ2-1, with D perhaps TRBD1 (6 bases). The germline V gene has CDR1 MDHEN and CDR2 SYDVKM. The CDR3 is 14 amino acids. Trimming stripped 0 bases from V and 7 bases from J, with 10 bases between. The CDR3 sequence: CASSLWAGVNEQFF. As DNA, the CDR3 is TGTGCCAGCAGTTTATGGGCAGGGGTTAATGAGCAGTTCTTC.

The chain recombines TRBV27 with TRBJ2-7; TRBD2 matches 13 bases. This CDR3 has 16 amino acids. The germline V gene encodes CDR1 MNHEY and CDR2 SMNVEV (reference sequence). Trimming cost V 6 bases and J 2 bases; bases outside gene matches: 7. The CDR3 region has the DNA TGTGCCAGCAGACGGACCGGGACTAGCGGGACCTACGAGCAGTACTTC. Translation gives CASRRTGTSGTYEQYF.

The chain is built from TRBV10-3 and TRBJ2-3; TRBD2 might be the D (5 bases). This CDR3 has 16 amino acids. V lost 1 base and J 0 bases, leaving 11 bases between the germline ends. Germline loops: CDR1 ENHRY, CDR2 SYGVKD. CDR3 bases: TGTGCCATCAGTGAGTATGCGGGCCAAAGCACAGATACGCAGTATTTT. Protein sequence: CAISEYAGQSTDTQYF.

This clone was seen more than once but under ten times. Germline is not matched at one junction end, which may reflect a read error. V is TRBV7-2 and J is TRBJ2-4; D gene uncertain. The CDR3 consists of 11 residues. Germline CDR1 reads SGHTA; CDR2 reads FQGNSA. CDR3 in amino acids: CASSYGYTTVF. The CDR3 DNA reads TGTGCCAGCAGCTACGGATACACAACAGTCTTC.

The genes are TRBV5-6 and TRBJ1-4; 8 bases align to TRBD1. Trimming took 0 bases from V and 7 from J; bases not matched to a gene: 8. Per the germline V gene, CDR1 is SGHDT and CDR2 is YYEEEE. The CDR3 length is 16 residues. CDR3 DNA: TGTGCCAGCAGCTTGGGGGACAGGAGACGCCTTGAAAAACTGTTTTTT. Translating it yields CASSLGDRRRLEKLFF.

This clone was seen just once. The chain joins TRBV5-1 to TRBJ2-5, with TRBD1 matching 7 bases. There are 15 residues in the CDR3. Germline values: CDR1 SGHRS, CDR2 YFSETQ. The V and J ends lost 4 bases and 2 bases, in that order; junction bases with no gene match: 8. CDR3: CASSVGQATQETQYF. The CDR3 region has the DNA TGCGCCAGCAGCGTCGGACAGGCGACACAAGAGACCCAGTACTTC.

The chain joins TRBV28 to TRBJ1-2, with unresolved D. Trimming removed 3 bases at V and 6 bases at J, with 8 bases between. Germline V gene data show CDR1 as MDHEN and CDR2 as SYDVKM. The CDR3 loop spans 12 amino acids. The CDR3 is CASSLGTDGYTF. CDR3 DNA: TGTGCCAGCAGTTTGGGCACGGATGGCTACACCTTC.

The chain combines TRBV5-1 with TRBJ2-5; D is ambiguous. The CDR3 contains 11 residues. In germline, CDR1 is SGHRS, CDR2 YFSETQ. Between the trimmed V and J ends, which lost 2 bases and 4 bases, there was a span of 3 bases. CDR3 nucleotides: TGCGCCAGCAGCTTCTCAGAGACCCAGTACTTC. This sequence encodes CASSFSETQYF.

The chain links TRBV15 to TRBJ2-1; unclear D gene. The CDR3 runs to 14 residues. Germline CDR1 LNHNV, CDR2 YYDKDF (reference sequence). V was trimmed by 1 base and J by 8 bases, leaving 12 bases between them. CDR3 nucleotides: TGTGCCACCAGCAGAGCGGCGGAGTTACATGAGCAGTTCTTC. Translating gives CATSRAAELHEQFF.

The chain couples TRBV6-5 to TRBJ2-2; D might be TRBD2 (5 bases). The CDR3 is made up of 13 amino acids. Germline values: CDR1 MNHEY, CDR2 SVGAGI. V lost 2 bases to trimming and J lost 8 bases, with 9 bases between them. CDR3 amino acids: CASSYNGVGELFF. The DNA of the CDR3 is TGTGCCAGCAGTTACAACGGGGTTGGGGAGCTGTTTTTT.

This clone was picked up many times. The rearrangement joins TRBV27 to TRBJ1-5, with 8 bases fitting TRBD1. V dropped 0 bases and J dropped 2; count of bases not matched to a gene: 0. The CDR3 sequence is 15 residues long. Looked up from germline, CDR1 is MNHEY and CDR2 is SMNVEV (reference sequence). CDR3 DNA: TGTGCCAGCAGTTTATCGACAGGGGGCAATCAGCCCCAGCATTTT. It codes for CASSLSTGGNQPQHF.

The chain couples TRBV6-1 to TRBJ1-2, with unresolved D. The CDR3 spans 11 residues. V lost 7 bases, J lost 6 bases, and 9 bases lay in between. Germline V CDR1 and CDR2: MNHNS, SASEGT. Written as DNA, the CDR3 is TGTGCCAGCAATTCGATAGATGGCTACACCTTC. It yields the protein CASNSIDGYTF.

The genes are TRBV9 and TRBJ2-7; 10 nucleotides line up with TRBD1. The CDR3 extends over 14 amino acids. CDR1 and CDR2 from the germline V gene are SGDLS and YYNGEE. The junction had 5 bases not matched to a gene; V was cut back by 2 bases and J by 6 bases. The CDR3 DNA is TGTGCCAGCAGCGTGGGACAGGGGCCCCCCGAGCAGTACTTC. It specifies CASSVGQGPPEQYF.

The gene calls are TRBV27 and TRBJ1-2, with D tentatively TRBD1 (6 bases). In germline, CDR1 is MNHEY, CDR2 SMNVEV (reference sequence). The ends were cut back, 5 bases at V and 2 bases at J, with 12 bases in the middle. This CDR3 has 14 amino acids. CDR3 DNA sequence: TGTGCCAGCAGTGAAACAGGGCTGAACTATGGCTACACCTTC. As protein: CASSETGLNYGYTF.

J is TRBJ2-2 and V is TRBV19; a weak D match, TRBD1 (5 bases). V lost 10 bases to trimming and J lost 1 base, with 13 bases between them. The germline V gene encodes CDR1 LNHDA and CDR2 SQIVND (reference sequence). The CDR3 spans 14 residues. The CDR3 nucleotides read TGTGCCACAACAGGCGCCAAGAACACCGGGGAGCTGTTTTTT. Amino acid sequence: CATTGAKNTGELFF.

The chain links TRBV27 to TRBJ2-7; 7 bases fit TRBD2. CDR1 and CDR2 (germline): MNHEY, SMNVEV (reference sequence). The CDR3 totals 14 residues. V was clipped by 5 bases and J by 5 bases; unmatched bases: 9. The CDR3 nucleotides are TGTGCCAGCAGTCCGTCGGGGACTACACACGAGCAGTACTTC. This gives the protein CASSPSGTTHEQYF.

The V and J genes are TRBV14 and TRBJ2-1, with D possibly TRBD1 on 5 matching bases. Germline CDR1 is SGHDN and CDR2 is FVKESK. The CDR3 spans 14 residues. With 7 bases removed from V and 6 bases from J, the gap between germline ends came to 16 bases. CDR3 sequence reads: CASTTGAPPNEQFF. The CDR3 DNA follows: TGTGCCAGCACCACTGGGGCTCCTCCCAATGAGCAGTTCTTC.

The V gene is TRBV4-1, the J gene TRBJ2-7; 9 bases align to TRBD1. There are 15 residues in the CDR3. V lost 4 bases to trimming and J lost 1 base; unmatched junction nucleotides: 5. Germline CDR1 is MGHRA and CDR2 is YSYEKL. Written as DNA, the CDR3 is TGCGCCAGCAGCCGAACCGGGACAGGGTCCTACGAGCAGTACTTC. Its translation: CASSRTGTGSYEQYF.

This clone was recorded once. As DNA, the CDR3 is TGCGCCAGCAGCGTCTCCGGGACTAGCGGAAACTACGAGCAGTACTTC. Amino acid sequence: CASSVSGTSGNYEQYF. The chain combines TRBV5-1 with TRBJ2-7; 11 bases are a match to TRBD2. Germline lookup yields CDR1 SGHRS and CDR2 YFSETQ. There are 16 residues in the CDR3. V was clipped by 4 bases and J by 3 bases; unmatched bases: 9.

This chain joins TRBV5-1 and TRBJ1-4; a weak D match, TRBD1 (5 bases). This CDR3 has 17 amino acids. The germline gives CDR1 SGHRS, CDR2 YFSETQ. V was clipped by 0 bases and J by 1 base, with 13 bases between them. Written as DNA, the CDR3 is TGCGCCAGCAGCTTGGACGTCACAGGCAGAACTAATGAAAAACTGTTTTTT. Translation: CASSLDVTGRTNEKLFF.

The CDR3 loop reads CASSEGAGGSYNEQFF. For the CDR3, the DNA is TGTGCCAGCAGTGAAGGGGCGGGAGGTTCCTACAATGAGCAGTTCTTC. The chain recombines TRBV6-1 with TRBJ2-1; 8 positions match TRBD2. V was clipped by 1 base and J by 1 base; unmatched bases: 3. In germline, CDR1 is MNHNS, CDR2 SASEGT. The CDR3 extends over 16 amino acids.

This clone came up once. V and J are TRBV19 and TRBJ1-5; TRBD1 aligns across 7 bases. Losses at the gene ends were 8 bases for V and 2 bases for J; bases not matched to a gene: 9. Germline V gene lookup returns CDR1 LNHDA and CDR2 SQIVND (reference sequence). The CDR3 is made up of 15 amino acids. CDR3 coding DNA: TGTGCCAGTCGACAGGGACCCGTCGGCAATCAGCCCCAGCATTTT. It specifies CASRQGPVGNQPQHF. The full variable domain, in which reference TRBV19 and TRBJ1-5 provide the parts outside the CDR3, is DGGITQSPKYLFRKEGQNVTLSCEQNLNHDAMYWYRQDPGQGLRLIYYSQIVNDFQKGDIAEGYSVSREKKESFPLTVTSAQKNPTAFYLCASRQGPVGNQPQHFGDGTRLSIL.